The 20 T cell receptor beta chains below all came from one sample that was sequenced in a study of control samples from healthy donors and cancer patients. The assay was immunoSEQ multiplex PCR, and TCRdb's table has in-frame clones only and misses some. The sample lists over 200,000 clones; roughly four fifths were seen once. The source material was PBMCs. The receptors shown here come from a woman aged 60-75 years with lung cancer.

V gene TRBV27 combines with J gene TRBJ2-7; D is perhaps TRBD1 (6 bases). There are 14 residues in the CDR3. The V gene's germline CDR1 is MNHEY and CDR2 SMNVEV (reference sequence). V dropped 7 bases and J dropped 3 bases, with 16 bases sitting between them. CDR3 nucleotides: TGTGCCAGCAAGAACAGGGATTGGGACTACGAGCAGTACTTC. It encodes CASKNRDWDYEQYF.

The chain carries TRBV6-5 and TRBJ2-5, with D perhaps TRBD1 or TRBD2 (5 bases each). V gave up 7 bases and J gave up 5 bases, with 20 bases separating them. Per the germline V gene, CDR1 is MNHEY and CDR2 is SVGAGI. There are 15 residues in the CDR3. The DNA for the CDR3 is TGTGCCAGCACCCTATCAGAGGGGAGTTGGGAGACCCAGTACTTC. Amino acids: CASTLSEGSWETQYF.

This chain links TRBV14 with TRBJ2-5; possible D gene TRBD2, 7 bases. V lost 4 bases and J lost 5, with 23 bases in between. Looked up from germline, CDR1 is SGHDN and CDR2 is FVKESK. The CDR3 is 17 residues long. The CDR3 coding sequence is TGTGCCAGCAGCCCCCGAGGGGGGGCCAATCTTCCTGAGACCCAGTACTTC. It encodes CASSPRGGANLPETQYF.

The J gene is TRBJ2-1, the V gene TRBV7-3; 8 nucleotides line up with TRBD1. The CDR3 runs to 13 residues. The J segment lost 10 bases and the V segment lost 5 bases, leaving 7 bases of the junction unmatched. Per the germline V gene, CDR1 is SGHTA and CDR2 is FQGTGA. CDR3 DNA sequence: TGTGCCAGCAGCCAGGGACAGGCAGGCGAGCAGTTCTTC. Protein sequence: CASSQGQAGEQFF. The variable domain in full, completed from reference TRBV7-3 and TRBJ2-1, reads GAGVSQTPSNKVTEKGKYVELRCDPISGHTALYWYRQSLGQGPEFLIYFQGTGAADDSGLPNDRFFAVRPEGSVSTLKIQRTERGDSAVYLCASSQGQAGEQFFGPGTRLTVL.

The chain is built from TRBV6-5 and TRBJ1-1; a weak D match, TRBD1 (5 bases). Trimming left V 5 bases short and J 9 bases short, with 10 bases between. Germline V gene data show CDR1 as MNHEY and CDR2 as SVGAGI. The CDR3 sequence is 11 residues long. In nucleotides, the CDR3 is TGTGCCAGCAGTATAGGGGAAAAAGCTTTCTTT. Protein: CASSIGEKAFF.

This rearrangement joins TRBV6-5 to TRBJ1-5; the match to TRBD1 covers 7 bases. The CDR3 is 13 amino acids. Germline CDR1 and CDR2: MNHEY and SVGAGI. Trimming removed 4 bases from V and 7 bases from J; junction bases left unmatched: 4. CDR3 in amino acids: CASSSDRVQPQHF. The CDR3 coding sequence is TGTGCCAGCAGTTCTGACAGGGTGCAGCCCCAGCATTTT.

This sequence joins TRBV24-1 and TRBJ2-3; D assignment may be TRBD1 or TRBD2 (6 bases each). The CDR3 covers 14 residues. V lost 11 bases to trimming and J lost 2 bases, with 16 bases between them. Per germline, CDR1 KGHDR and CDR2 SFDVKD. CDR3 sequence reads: CASAPGDNTDTQYF. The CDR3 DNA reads TGTGCCAGCGCGCCGGGGGACAACACAGATACGCAGTATTTT.

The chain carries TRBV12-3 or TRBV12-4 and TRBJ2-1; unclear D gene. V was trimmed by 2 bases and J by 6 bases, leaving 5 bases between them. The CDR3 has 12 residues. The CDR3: CASSLIGNEQFF. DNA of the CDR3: TGTGCCAGCAGTTTAATAGGCAATGAGCAGTTCTTC.

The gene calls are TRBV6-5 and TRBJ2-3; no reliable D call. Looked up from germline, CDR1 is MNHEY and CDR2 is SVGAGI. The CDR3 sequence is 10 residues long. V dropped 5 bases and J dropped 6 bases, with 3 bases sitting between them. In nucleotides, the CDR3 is TGTGCCAGCAGTAGTGATACGCAGTATTTT. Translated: CASSSDTQYF.

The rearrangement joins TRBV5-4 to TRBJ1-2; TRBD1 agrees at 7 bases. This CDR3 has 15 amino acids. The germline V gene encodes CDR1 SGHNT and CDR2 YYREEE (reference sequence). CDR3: CAHPPESGGNYGYTF. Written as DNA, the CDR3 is TGTGCGCATCCCCCGGAGTCAGGGGGAAACTATGGCTACACCTTC.

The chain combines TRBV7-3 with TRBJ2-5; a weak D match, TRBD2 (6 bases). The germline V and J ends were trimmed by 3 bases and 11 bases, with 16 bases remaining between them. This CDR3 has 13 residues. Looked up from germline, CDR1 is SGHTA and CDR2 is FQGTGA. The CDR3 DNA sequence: TGTGCCAGCAGCTTTAATGAGCGGACTAATCAGTACTTC. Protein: CASSFNERTNQYF. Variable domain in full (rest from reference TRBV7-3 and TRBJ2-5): GAGVSQTPSNKVTEKGKYVELRCDPISGHTALYWYRQSLGQGPEFLIYFQGTGAADDSGLPNDRFFAVRPEGSVSTLKIQRTERGDSAVYLCASSFNERTNQYFGPGTRLLVL.

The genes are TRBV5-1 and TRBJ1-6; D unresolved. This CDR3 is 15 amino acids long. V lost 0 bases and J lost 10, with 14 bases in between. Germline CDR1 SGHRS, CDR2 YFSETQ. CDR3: CASSLGVTAASPLHF. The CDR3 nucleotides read TGCGCCAGCAGCTTGGGGGTGACCGCCGCGTCACCCCTCCACTTT.

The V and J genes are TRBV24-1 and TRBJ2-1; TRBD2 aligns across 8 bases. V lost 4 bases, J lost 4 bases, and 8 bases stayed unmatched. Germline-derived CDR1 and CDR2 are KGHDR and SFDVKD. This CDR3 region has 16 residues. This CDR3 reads CATSDSLAAQYNEQFF. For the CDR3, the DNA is TGTGCCACCAGTGACTCACTAGCGGCACAATACAATGAGCAGTTCTTC.

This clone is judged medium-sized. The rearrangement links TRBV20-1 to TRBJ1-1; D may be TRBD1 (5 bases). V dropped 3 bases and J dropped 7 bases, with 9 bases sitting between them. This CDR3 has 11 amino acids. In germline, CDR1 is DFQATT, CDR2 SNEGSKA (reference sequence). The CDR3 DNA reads TGCAGTGCTAGGTACAGGCTTGAAGCTTTCTTT. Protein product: CSARYRLEAFF.

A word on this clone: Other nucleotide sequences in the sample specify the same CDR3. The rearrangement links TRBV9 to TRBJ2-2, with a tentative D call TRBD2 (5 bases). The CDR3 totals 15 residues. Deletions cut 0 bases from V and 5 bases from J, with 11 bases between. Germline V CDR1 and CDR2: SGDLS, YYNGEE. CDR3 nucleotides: TGTGCCAGCAGCGTAGGGACTGTAAATACCGGGGAGCTGTTTTTT. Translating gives CASSVGTVNTGELFF. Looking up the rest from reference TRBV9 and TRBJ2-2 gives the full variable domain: DSGVTQTPKHLITATGQRVTLRCSPRSGDLSVYWYQQSLDQGLQFLIQYYNGEERAKGNILERFSAQQFPDLHSELNLSSLELGDSALYFCASSVGTVNTGELFFGEGSRLTVL.

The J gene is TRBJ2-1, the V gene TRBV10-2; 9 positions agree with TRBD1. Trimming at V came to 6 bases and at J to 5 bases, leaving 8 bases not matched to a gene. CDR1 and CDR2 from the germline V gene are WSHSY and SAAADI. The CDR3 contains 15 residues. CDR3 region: CASSRTGQGNNEQFF. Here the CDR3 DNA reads TGCGCCAGCAGCAGGACGGGACAGGGCAACAATGAGCAGTTCTTC.

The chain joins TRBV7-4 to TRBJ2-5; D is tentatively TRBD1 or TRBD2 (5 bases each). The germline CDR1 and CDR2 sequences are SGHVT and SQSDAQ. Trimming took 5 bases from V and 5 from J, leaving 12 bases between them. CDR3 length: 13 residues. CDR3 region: CASSPNRGETQYF. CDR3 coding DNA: TGTGCCAGCAGCCCTAATCGGGGCGAGACCCAGTACTTC.

The CDR3 coding sequence is TGTGCCAGCTCCCCCCCTGGACAGGGTACTTCTAAAGCTTTCTTT. The encoded protein is CASSPPGQGTSKAFF. The chain links TRBV18 to TRBJ1-1, with 8 bases fitting TRBD1. Germline CDR1 and CDR2: KGHSH and LQKENI. The J segment lost 9 bases and the V segment lost 6 bases, leaving 15 bases of the junction unmatched. The CDR3 sequence is 15 residues long. Using reference TRBV18 and TRBJ1-1 for the parts outside the CDR3, the full variable domain is NAGVMQNPRHLVRRRGQEARLRCSPMKGHSHVYWYRQLPEEGLKFMVYLQKENIIDESGMPKERFSAEFPKEGPSILRIQQVVRGDSAAYFCASSPPGQGTSKAFFGQGTRLTVV.

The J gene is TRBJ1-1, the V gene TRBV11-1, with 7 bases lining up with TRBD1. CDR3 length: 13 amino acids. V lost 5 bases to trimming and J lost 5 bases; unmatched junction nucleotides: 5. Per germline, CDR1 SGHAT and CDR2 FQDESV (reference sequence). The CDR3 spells CASSPAGGTEAFF. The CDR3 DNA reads TGTGCCAGCAGCCCAGCAGGGGGTACTGAAGCTTTCTTT.

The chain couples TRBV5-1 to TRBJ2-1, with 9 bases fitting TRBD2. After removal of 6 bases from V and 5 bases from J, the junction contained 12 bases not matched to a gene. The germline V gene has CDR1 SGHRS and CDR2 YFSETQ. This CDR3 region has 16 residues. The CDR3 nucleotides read TGCGCCAGCACTCTCACTATCGCGGGAGGGAACAATGAGCAGTTCTTC. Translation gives CASTLTIAGGNNEQFF. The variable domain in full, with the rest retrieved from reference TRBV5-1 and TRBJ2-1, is KAGVTQTPRYLIKTRGQQVTLSCSPISGHRSVSWYQQTPGQGLQFLFEYFSETQRNKGNFPGRFSGRQFSNSRSEMNVSTLELGDSALYLCASTLTIAGGNNEQFFGPGTRLTVL.